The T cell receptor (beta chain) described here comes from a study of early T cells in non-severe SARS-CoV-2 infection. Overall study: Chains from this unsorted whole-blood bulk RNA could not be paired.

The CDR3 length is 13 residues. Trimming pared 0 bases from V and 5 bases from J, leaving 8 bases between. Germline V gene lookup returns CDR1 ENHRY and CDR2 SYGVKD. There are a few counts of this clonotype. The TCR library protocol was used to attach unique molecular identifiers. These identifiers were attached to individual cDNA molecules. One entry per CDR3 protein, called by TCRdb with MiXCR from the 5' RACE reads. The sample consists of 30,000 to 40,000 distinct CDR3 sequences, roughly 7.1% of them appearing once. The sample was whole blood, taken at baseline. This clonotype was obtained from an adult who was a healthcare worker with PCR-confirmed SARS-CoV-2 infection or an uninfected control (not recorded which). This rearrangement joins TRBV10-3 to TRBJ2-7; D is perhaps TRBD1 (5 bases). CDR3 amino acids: CAISESRGHEQYF. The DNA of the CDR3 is TGTGCCATCAGTGAGTCTAGGGGCCACGAGCAGTACTTC.